This passage covers 12 T cell receptor beta chains from one sample sequenced in a study of T-cell memory formation after mild COVID-19. From the 5' RACE reads, TCRdb called clonotypes with MiXCR, one entry per CDR3 protein. The data contain around 530,000 distinct CDR3 sequences, about 20% of them singletons. The source material was PBMCs or a T cell subset sorted from them (not recorded which). The receptors were gathered from an adult woman who had mild COVID-19 (a few samples of this study predate the infection). Cell type and time point are not known.

In this sample, this clonotype turned up a few times. This chain uses TRBV7-2 with TRBJ1-1, with D uncertain. The V end lost 4 bases, the J end lost 5 bases, and 11 bases lay between the germline ends. This CDR3 region has 13 residues. The germline V gene has CDR1 SGHTA and CDR2 FQGNSA. CDR3 nucleotide sequence: TGTGCCAGCAGCTCCCCATTTGGAACTGAAGCTTTCTTT. The encoded protein is CASSSPFGTEAFF.

V gene TRBV11-2 combines with J gene TRBJ2-3, with TRBD1 as a possible D gene (5 bases). The CDR3 consists of 14 residues. Trimming took off 4 bases at V and 4 bases at J, with 12 bases between the two ends. Germline V gene lookup returns CDR1 SGHAT and CDR2 FQNNGV. The CDR3 region is CASSYDGAADTQYF. The CDR3 DNA is TGTGCCAGCAGCTATGATGGGGCTGCAGATACGCAGTATTTT. The variable domain in full, with the rest retrieved from reference TRBV11-2 and TRBJ2-3, is EAGVAQSPRYKIIEKRQSVAFWCNPISGHATLYWYQQILGQGPKLLIQFQNNGVVDDSQLPKDRFSAERLKGVDSTLKIQPAKLEDSAVYLCASSYDGAADTQYFGPGTRLTVL.

CDR3 sequence (DNA): TGTGCCAGCAGCTTGACAGGGCCACCAAACTATGGCTACACCTTC. Translated: CASSLTGPPNYGYTF. The chain couples TRBV7-2 to TRBJ1-2; 7 positions match TRBD1. Germline trimming cut 3 bases from V and 2 bases from J; bases unmatched to any gene: 6. Looked up from germline, CDR1 is SGHTA and CDR2 is FQGNSA. The CDR3 is 15 residues long.

The chain couples TRBV7-3 to TRBJ2-3; D tentatively reads TRBD1 or TRBD2 (5 bases each). V gave up 2 bases and J gave up 2 bases, with 8 bases separating them. Germline V gene data show CDR1 as SGHTA and CDR2 as FQGTGA. The CDR3 has 14 residues. CDR3: CASSLGDDTDTQYF. For the CDR3, the DNA is TGTGCCAGCAGCTTAGGGGACGACACAGATACGCAGTATTTT. Full variable domain (rest looked up from reference TRBV7-3 and TRBJ2-3): GAGVSQTPSNKVTEKGKYVELRCDPISGHTALYWYRQSLGQGPEFLIYFQGTGAADDSGLPNDRFFAVRPEGSVSTLKIQRTERGDSAVYLCASSLGDDTDTQYFGPGTRLTVL.

This clonotype appeared a few times. This chain uses TRBV5-6 with TRBJ2-1; 7 bases line up with TRBD1. V lost 0 bases, J lost 0 bases, and 6 bases stayed unmatched. Germline CDR1 is SGHDT and CDR2 is YYEEEE. The CDR3 sequence is 17 residues long. The CDR3 protein is CASSLGETGSSYNEQFF. CDR3 nucleotide sequence: TGTGCCAGCAGCTTGGGAGAGACAGGGAGCTCCTACAATGAGCAGTTCTTC.

V usage is TRBV7-9 and J usage is TRBJ1-1; 7 bases match TRBD1. V trimming: 5 bases; J trimming: 0 bases; junction bases outside the gene matches: 6. The CDR3 extends over 15 amino acids. Germline CDR1 and CDR2: SEHNR and FQNEAQ (reference sequence). For the CDR3, the DNA is TGTGCCAGCAGCCCAGACAGGGTCATGAACACTGAAGCTTTCTTT. Translated: CASSPDRVMNTEAFF.

Ten or more counts support this clonotype. The J gene is TRBJ1-5, the V gene TRBV15; D ambiguous. CDR1 LNHNV and CDR2 YYDKDF come from the germline V gene (reference sequence). The CDR3 sequence is 13 residues long. Trimming took off 0 bases at V and 6 bases at J, with 6 bases between the two ends. The CDR3 DNA sequence: TGTGCCACCAGCAGAGAGAGAGTTCAGCCCCAGCATTTT. Its protein is CATSRERVQPQHF.

This clonotype has only a few counts. The J gene is TRBJ2-7, the V gene TRBV3-1; TRBD1 matches 10 bases. J lost 6 bases, V lost 5 bases, and 7 bases had no gene match. The CDR3 consists of 14 residues. Germline V gives CDR1 LGHDT, CDR2 YNNKEL (reference sequence). For the CDR3, the DNA is TGTGCCAGCAGCTGGGACAGGGGTAGTTCCGAGCAGTACTTC. Amino acids: CASSWDRGSSEQYF.

This chain connects TRBV7-6 to TRBJ2-7, with 12 nucleotides matching TRBD2. The CDR3 is 17 residues long. With V trimmed by 1 base and J by 4 bases, 8 bases remained unmatched. Germline V gene data show CDR1 as SGHVS and CDR2 as FNYEAQ. CDR3 sequence: CASSLGGRLAGDYEQYF. The CDR3 DNA reads TGTGCCAGCAGCTTAGGGGGGCGACTAGCGGGAGATTACGAGCAGTACTTC.

This clonotype was detected a few times. The chain carries TRBV24-1 and TRBJ2-1; 12 bases map to TRBD1. From germline, CDR1 is KGHDR and CDR2 SFDVKD. The CDR3 runs to 18 residues. V was clipped by 0 bases and J by 8 bases; unmatched bases: 10. CDR3 coding DNA: TGTGCCACCAGTGATTTGCGGACCGGGACAGGGGGCCTTGATGAGCAGTTCTTC. This codes for CATSDLRTGTGGLDEQFF.

The chain employs TRBV9 and TRBJ1-5; no firm D call. There are 13 residues in the CDR3. Germline V gene lookup returns CDR1 SGDLS and CDR2 YYNGEE. V lost 0 bases and J lost 6, with 7 bases in between. CDR3 in DNA: TGTGCCAGCAGCGTAGACGCTGGTCAGCCCCAGCATTTT. It yields the protein CASSVDAGQPQHF.

This clonotype was recorded a few times. The chain uses TRBV9 and TRBJ2-1; D is unclear. This CDR3 contains 13 residues. From germline, CDR1 is SGDLS and CDR2 YYNGEE. Trimming stripped 4 bases from V and 8 bases from J, with 13 bases between. CDR3 in DNA: TGTGCCAGCAGCCCCCCCGTAGGGCATGAGCAGTTCTTC. Translated, it gives CASSPPVGHEQFF.